The 3 T cell receptor beta chains below all came from one sample that was sequenced in a study of T cells in Graves' hyperthyroidism and ophthalmopathy. RNA transcripts were the template for amplifying TCR beta CDR3 regions. Using the HTBI primer set, a first-round RT-PCR was run on the TCR CDR3. TCRdb reprocessed the multiplex PCR reads via MiXCR and lists one record per CDR3 protein. Of hundreds of thousands of distinct CDR3 sequences in the sample, roughly 16% were seen once. Specimen: blood. All receptors derive from a woman in her thirties or forties with Graves' ophthalmopathy.

With respect to this clonotype: A much bigger clone sits one base away, suggesting this may be a read error. V is TRBV11-3 and J is TRBJ2-7; D may be TRBD1 (5 bases). V was shortened by 5 bases and J by 7 bases, with 15 bases between the two germline ends. The length of the CDR3 is 13 residues. The germline CDR1 and CDR2 sequences are SGHNT and YENEEA. CDR3 bases: TGTGCCAGCAGCACCCCAGGGCAGGCTGAGCAGTACTTC. Translating gives CASSTPGQAEQYF.

This clonotype came up a few times. This chain joins TRBV20-1 and TRBJ2-5; a possible D gene is TRBD1 (6 bases). This CDR3 spans 16 amino acids. V lost 0 bases, J lost 1 base, and 15 bases lay in between. CDR1 and CDR2 (germline): DFQATT, SNEGSKA (reference sequence). Written as DNA, the CDR3 is TGCAGTGCTAGAGATAATCGGCAGGGGCTCCAAGAGACCCAGTACTTC. It specifies CSARDNRQGLQETQYF.

The chain has TRBV18 and TRBJ1-4, with TRBD1 matching 9 bases. The V gene end was trimmed by 2 bases and the J gene end by 4 bases; junction bases not matched to a gene: 5. This CDR3 comprises 16 residues. Germline V gene sequence: CDR1 KGHSH, CDR2 LQKENI. This chain's CDR3 is CASSPLGTGINEKLFF. CDR3 nucleotides: TGTGCCAGCTCACCATTGGGGACAGGGATTAATGAAAAACTGTTTTTT.